The rows below give T cell receptor beta chains drawn from one sample of a study of beta chain features in type 1 diabetes. Using immunoSEQ multiplex PCR, the repertoire was profiled, and TCRdb retains in-frame clones only, with some absent. The sample records almost 350,000 clones, 7.5% to 9% being singletons. The specimen was central memory CD4+ T cells from blood. These receptors came from a woman between 18 and 29 years old in good health. Each CDR3 is given with its conserved first and last residue.

>TRBJ2-5|TRBV25-1
CASRITQETQYF
>TRBJ2-1|TRBV5-1
CASSLGTSGSHNEQFF
>TRBJ2-7|TRBV7-9
CASSLREVSLEQYF
>TRBJ1-1|TRBV2
CASSGNRGMNTEAFF
>TRBJ1-2|TRBV4-3
CASSQGNYGYTF
>TRBJ1-2|TRBV6-1
CASTGDRGFGYTF
>TRBJ2-1|TRBV6-5
CASSGVLNEQFF
>TRBJ1-5|TRBV9
CASSVGRPSNQPQHF
>TRBJ2-7|TRBV18
CASSPTSGRGAYEQYF
>TRBJ1-5|TRBV6-4
CASSDPGDYQPQHF
>TRBJ2-1|TRBV11-2
CASSPRLAGEPYNEQFF
>TRBJ2-5|TRBV5-1
CASSLGGLAGASGETQYF
>TRBJ2-7|TRBV6-6
CASGRGPSSYEQYF
>TRBJ2-7|TRBV28
CASRDPGGSYEQYF
>TRBJ2-1|TRBV7-9
CASSLVSNNEQFF
>TRBJ2-7|TRBV9
CASSVDGNTYEQYF
>TRBJ1-2|TRBV5-6
CASSQGNKAGYTF